A single sample is the source of the 15 T cell receptor beta chains below, sequenced in a study of T-cell reconstitution after alpha-beta-depleted transplantation in children. The TCRbeta library incorporated unique molecular identifiers. TCRdb used MiXCR to reprocess the PCR reads, holding one entry per CDR3 protein. The sample consists of about 980,000 distinct CDR3 sequences, about 30% of them appearing once. The sample in question was PBMCs, mostly from graft donor cells, obtained 360 days after TCRalphabeta/CD19-depleted stem cell transplant. These receptors originate from a boy younger than two who had a stem cell transplant for SCID, so the T cells may come from the graft donor.

The rearrangement links TRBV12-3 or TRBV12-4 to TRBJ1-2; 7 bases fit TRBD1. CDR3 length equals 15 residues. V shed 1 base, J shed 2 bases, and the junction held 4 bases outside the gene matches. The CDR3 is CASSLGGTVNYGYTF. In DNA form, the CDR3 reads TGTGCCAGCAGTTTAGGGGGGACAGTCAACTATGGCTACACCTTC.

The rearrangement uses TRBV6-2 or TRBV6-3 and TRBJ2-3; 16 bases match TRBD2. This CDR3 contains 20 residues. Per the germline V gene, CDR1 is MNHEY and CDR2 is SVGEGT. J lost 2 bases, V lost 1 base, and 9 bases had no gene match. CDR3 in DNA: TGTGCCAGCAGTTACTTTGCGGGACTAGCGGGGGGGACTAACACAGATACGCAGTATTTT. Residues: CASSYFAGLAGGTNTDTQYF.

The rearrangement joins TRBV7-2 to TRBJ1-3, with TRBD1 matching 8 bases. Trimming removed 5 bases from V and 6 bases from J; junction bases left unmatched: 3. CDR3 length: 13 amino acids. Germline-derived CDR1 and CDR2 are SGHTA and FQGNSA. The CDR3 DNA sequence: TGTGCCAGCAGCGTGGGACAGGCAAACACCATATATTTT. Protein sequence: CASSVGQANTIYF.

This chain links TRBV11-2 with TRBJ2-3, with D unresolved. V was clipped by 7 bases and J by 2 bases, with 4 bases between them. Germline CDR1 and CDR2: SGHAT and FQNNGV. This CDR3 comprises 11 residues. DNA of the CDR3: TGTGCCAGCACCTACACAGATACGCAGTATTTT. It is translated as CASTYTDTQYF.

The chain uses TRBV12-3 or TRBV12-4 and TRBJ2-1, with TRBD1 as a possible D gene (6 bases). The CDR3 loop spans 15 amino acids. The V end lost 5 bases, the J end lost 0 bases, and 11 bases lay between the germline ends. The CDR3 is CASSAGTLSYNEQFF. For the CDR3, the DNA is TGTGCCAGCAGTGCCGGGACACTCTCCTACAATGAGCAGTTCTTC.

In this sample, this clonotype turned up a few times. This sequence joins TRBV29-1 and TRBJ1-2; TRBD1 might be the D (5 bases). Between the trimmed V and J ends, which lost 3 bases and 8 bases, there was a span of 16 bases. This CDR3 is built from 13 residues. CDR1 is SQVTM, CDR2 ANQGSEA, per germline. In nucleotides, the CDR3 is TGCAGCGTTGAGAGGTGGCAGGGTGGCGGCTACACCTTC. Amino acid sequence: CSVERWQGGGYTF.

This clonotype appeared a few times. This chain links TRBV11-2 with TRBJ1-4; D may be TRBD1 (6 bases). This CDR3 region has 15 residues. CDR1 and CDR2 (germline): SGHAT, FQNNGV. V lost 0 bases, J lost 7 bases, and 12 bases lay in between. CDR3 DNA sequence: TGTGCCAGCAGCTTAGACAGGGGACGGGGTGAAAAACTGTTTTTT. The encoded protein is CASSLDRGRGEKLFF.

There are a few counts of this clonotype. The CDR3 DNA sequence: TGTGCCAGCAGCTCTGGCGGGGGGGCGGGAGAGACCCAGTACTTC. Its translation is CASSSGGGAGETQYF. The chain combines TRBV11-2 with TRBJ2-5, with 9 bases lining up with TRBD2. From germline, CDR1 is SGHAT and CDR2 FQNNGV. This CDR3 has 15 residues. V lost 4 bases and J lost 4; bases outside the gene matches: 7.

There are a few counts of this clonotype. The V and J genes are TRBV5-1 and TRBJ1-2; D might be TRBD1 (5 bases). The CDR3 consists of 17 residues. V shed 4 bases and J shed 7 bases, with 26 bases lying between them. Per germline, CDR1 SGHRS and CDR2 YFSETQ. The chain's CDR3 is CASSGVDSVRETSGYTF. In DNA, the CDR3 is TGCGCCAGCAGCGGGGTAGACAGCGTCCGTGAAACGAGTGGCTACACCTTC.

This clonotype has a count of ten or more. The junction departs from germline at one end; a sequencing error may be responsible. The chain is built from TRBV4-1 and TRBJ2-1; no definite D call. Looked up from germline, CDR1 is MGHRA and CDR2 is YSYEKL. CDR3 length equals 13 residues. CDR3 sequence reads: CASSQDPYNEQFF. In DNA, the CDR3 is TGTGCCAGCAGCCAAGACCCCTACAATGAGCAGTTCTTC.

V gene TRBV19 combines with J gene TRBJ2-1; D is unclear. This CDR3 contains 14 residues. Looked up from germline, CDR1 is LNHDA and CDR2 is SQIVND (reference sequence). V shed 5 bases and J shed 0 bases, with 8 bases lying between them. CDR3 loop: CASSATSSYNEQFF. CDR3 coding DNA: TGTGCCAGTAGTGCGACGAGCTCCTACAATGAGCAGTTCTTC.

The chain combines TRBV5-6 with TRBJ2-7; possibly TRBD1 for D (6 bases). The CDR3 totals 19 residues. V lost 7 bases and J lost 2, with 31 bases in between. The germline gives CDR1 SGHDT, CDR2 YYEEEE. The CDR3 DNA sequence: TGTGCCAGCTCCGCGTTTACGAATCGACAGGTACATTTCCCCTACGAGCAGTACTTC. Translation: CASSAFTNRQVHFPYEQYF.

In its sample, this clonotype was seen a few times. V gene TRBV5-1 combines with J gene TRBJ2-7, with a tentative D call TRBD2 (6 bases). Germline V gives CDR1 SGHRS, CDR2 YFSETQ. The CDR3 spans 16 residues. Trimming shortened V by 0 bases and J by 5 bases, and 18 bases separated the two germline ends. The CDR3: CASSLGRWRGKDEQYF. In DNA form, the CDR3 reads TGCGCCAGCAGCTTGGGTAGGTGGAGGGGTAAGGACGAGCAGTACTTC.

V usage is TRBV4-1 and J usage is TRBJ2-1, with D unclear. This CDR3 has 15 amino acids. Germline CDR1 reads MGHRA; CDR2 reads YSYEKL. Trimming took off 5 bases at V and 0 bases at J, with 11 bases between the two ends. CDR3 sequence: CASSVLKSSYNEQFF. DNA for the CDR3: TGCGCCAGCAGCGTACTTAAGAGCTCCTACAATGAGCAGTTCTTC.

J is TRBJ2-3 and V is TRBV10-3; D remains unclear. CDR3 length equals 14 residues. Trimming removed 0 bases from V and 6 bases from J, with 10 bases in between. Germline CDR1 and CDR2: ENHRY and SYGVKD. CDR3 protein: CAISESGYKDTQYF. For the CDR3, the DNA is TGTGCCATCAGTGAGTCAGGGTACAAGGATACGCAGTATTTT.